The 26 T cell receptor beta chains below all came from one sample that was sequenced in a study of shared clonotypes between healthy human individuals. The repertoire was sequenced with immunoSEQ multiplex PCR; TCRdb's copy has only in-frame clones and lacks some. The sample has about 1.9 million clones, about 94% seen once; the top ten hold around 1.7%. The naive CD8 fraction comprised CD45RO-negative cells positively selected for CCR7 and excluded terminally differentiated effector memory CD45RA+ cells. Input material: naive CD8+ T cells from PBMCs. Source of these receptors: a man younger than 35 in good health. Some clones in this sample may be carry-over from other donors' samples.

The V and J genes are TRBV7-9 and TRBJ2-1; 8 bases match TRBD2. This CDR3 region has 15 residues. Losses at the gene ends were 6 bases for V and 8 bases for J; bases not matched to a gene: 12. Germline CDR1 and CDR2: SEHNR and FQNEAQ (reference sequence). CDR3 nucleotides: TGTGCCAGCAGGCCGCCGGGACTAGTGTTCGATGAGCAGTTCTTC. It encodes CASRPPGLVFDEQFF. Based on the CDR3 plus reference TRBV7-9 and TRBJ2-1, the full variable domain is DTGVSQNPRHKITKRGQNVTFRCDPISEHNRLYWYRQTLGQGPEFLTYFQNEAQLEKSRLLSDRFSAERPKGSFSTLEIQRTEQGDSAMYLCASRPPGLVFDEQFFGPGTRLTVL.

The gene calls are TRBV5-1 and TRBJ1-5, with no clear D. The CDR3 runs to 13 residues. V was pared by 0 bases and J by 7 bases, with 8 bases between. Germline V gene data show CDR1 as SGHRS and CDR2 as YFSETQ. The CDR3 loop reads CASSLDEDQPQHF. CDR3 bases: TGCGCCAGCAGCTTGGATGAGGACCAGCCCCAGCATTTT.

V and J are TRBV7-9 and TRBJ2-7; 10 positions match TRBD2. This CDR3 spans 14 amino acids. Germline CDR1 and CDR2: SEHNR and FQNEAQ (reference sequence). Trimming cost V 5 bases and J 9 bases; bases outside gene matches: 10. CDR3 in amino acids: CASSPTLAGEVQYF. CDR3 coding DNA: TGTGCCAGCAGCCCCACCCTAGCGGGAGAGGTGCAGTACTTC.

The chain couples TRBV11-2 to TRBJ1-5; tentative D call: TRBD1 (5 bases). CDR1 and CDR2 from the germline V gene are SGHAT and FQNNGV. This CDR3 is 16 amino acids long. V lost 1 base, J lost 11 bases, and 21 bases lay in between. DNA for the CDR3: TGTGCCAGCAGCTTAGGGGTAGGAGGGGCGCAAACCGCCCAGCATTTT. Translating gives CASSLGVGGAQTAQHF.

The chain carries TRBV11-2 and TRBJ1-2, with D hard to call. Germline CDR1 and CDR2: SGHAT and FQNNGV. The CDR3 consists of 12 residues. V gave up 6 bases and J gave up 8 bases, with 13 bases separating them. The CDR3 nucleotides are TGTGCCAGCAGTCCGGGGAGAAGCGGCTACACCTTC. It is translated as CASSPGRSGYTF.

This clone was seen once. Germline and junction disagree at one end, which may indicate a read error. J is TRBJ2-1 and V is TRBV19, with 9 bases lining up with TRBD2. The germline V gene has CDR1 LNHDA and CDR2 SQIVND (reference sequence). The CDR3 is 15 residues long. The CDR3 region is CASTLGLAGYTEQFF. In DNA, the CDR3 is TGTGCCAGTACCCTCGGGCTAGCGGGATACACTGAGCAGTTCTTC.

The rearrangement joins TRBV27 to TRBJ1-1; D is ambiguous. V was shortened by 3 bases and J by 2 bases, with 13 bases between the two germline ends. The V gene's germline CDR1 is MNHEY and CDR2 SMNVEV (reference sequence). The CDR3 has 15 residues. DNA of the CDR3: TGTGCCAGCAGTTTCGCCACTGGGCTAAACACTGAAGCTTTCTTT. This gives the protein CASSFATGLNTEAFF.

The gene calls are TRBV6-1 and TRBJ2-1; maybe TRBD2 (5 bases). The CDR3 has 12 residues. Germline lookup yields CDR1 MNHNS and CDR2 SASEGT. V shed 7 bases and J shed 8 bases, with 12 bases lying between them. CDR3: CASKRVRDEQFF. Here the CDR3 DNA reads TGTGCCAGCAAGAGGGTGAGGGATGAGCAGTTCTTC.

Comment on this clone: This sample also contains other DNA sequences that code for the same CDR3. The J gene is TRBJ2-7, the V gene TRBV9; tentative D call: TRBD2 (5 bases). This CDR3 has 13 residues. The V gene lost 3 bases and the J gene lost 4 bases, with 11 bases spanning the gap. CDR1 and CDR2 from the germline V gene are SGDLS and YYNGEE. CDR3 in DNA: TGTGCCAGCAGCGAAGGGCTAGCTTACGAGCAGTACTTC. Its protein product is CASSEGLAYEQYF.

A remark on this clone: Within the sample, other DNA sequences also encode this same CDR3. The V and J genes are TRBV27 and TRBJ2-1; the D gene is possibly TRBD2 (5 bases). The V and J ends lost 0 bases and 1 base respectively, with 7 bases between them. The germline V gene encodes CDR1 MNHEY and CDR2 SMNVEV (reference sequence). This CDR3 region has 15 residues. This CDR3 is CASSLSSGSYNEQFF. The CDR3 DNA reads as TGTGCCAGCAGTTTATCCTCGGGGTCCTACAATGAGCAGTTCTTC.

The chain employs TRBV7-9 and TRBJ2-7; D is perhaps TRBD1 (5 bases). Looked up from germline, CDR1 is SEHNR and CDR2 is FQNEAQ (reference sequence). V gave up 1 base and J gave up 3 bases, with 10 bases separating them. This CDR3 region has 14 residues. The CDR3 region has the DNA TGTGCCAGCAGCTTAGTGGGGCCCCTCTACGAGCAGTACTTC. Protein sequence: CASSLVGPLYEQYF.

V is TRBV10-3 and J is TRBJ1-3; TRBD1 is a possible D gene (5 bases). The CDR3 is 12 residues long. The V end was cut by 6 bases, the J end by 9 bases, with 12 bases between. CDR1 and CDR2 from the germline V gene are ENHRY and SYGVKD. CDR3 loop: CAISDIGGTIYF. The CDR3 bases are TGTGCCATCAGCGATATCGGGGGCACCATATATTTT.

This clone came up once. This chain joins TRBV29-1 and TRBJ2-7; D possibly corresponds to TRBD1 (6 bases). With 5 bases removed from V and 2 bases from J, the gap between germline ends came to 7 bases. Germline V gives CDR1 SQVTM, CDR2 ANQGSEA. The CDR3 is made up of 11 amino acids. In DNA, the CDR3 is TGCAGCGTTTCAGGGGCCTACGAGCAGTACTTC. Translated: CSVSGAYEQYF.

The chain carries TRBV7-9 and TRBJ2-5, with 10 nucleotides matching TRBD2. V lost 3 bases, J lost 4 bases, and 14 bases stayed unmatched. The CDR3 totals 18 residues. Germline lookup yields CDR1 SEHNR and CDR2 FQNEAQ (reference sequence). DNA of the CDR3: TGTGCCAGCAGCTTTGGCCTAGCGGGAGCCGAAGGGTCAGAGACCCAGTACTTC. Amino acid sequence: CASSFGLAGAEGSETQYF. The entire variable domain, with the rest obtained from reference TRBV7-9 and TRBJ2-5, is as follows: DTGVSQNPRHKITKRGQNVTFRCDPISEHNRLYWYRQTLGQGPEFLTYFQNEAQLEKSRLLSDRFSAERPKGSFSTLEIQRTEQGDSAMYLCASSFGLAGAEGSETQYFGPGTRLLVL.

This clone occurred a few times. The CDR3 loop is CASSRGGTRTTGELFF. In DNA, the CDR3 is TGTGCCAGCTCACGGGGCGGGACTAGGACCACCGGGGAGCTGTTTTTT. This chain links TRBV18 with TRBJ2-2; 8 nucleotides agree with TRBD2. Trimming removed 4 bases from V and 4 bases from J; junction bases left unmatched: 8. Per the germline V gene, CDR1 is KGHSH and CDR2 is LQKENI. This CDR3 region has 16 residues. Full variable domain (rest looked up from reference TRBV18 and TRBJ2-2): NAGVMQNPRHLVRRRGQEARLRCSPMKGHSHVYWYRQLPEEGLKFMVYLQKENIIDESGMPKERFSAEFPKEGPSILRIQQVVRGDSAAYFCASSRGGTRTTGELFFGEGSRLTVL.

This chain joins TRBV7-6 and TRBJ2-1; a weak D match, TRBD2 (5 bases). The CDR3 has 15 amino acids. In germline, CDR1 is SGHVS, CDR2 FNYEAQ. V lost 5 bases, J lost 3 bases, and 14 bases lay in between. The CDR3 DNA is TGTGCCAGCAGCGAAGCCAGCGGAAGCTACAATGAGCAGTTCTTC. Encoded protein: CASSEASGSYNEQFF.

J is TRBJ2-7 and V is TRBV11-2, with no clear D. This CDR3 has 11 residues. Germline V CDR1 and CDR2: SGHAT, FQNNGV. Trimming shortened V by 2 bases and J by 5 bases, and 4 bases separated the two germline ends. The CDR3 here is CASSLPHEQYF. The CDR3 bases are TGTGCCAGCAGCTTACCCCACGAGCAGTACTTC.

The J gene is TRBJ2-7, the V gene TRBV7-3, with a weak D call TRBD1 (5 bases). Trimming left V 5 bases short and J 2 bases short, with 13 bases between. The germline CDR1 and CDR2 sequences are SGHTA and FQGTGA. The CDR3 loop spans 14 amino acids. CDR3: CASSPSGLAYEQYF. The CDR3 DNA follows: TGTGCCAGCAGCCCTTCAGGGTTGGCCTACGAGCAGTACTTC.

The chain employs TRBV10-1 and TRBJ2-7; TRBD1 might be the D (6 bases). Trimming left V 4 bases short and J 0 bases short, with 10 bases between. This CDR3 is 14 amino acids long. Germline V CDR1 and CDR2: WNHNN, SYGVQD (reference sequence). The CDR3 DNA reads TGCGCCAGCAGTGCCACAGGGTCCTCCTACGAGCAGTACTTC. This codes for CASSATGSSYEQYF.

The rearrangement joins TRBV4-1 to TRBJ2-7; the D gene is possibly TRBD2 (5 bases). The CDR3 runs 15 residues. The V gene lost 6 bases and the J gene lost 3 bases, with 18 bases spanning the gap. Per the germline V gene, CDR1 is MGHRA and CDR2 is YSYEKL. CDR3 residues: CASSLLAVNNYEQYF. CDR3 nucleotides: TGCGCCAGCAGTCTCCTAGCAGTTAATAACTACGAGCAGTACTTC.

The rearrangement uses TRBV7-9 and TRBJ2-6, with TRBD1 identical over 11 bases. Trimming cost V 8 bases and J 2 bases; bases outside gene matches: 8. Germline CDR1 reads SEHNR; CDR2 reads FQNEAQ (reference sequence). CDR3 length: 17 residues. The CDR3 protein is CASVPGQGAAGANVLTF. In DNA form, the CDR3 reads TGTGCCAGCGTACCCGGACAGGGGGCGGCTGGGGCCAACGTCCTGACTTTC.

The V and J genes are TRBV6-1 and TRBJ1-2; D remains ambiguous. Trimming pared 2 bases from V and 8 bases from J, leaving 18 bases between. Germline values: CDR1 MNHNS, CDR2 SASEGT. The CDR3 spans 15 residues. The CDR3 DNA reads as TGTGCCAGCAGTGAACCCCGAGGAGTAGTAGAAGGCTACACCTTC. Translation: CASSEPRGVVEGYTF.

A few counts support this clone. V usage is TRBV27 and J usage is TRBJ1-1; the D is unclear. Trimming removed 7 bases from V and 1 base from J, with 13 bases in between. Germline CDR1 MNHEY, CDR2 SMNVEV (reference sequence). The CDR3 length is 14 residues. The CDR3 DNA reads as TGTGCCAGCACGTCCGGTGGTGAGAACACTGAAGCTTTCTTT. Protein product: CASTSGGENTEAFF.

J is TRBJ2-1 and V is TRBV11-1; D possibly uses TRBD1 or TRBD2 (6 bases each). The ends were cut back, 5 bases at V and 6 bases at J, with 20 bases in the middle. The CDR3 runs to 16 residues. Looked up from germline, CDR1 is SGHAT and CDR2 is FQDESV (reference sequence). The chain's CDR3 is CASSPRSGALINEQFF. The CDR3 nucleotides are TGTGCCAGCAGCCCTAGGTCGGGGGCCTTGATCAATGAGCAGTTCTTC.

The CDR3 spells CASNPTTVTSYEQYF. In DNA form, the CDR3 reads TGCGCCAGCAACCCGACGACAGTTACGTCCTACGAGCAGTACTTC. The chain recombines TRBV23-1 with TRBJ2-7; maybe TRBD1 (5 bases). TRBV23-1 is sorted into the ORF group, with uncertain function. CDR3 length: 15 residues. V lost 7 bases, J lost 1 base, and 17 bases lay in between.

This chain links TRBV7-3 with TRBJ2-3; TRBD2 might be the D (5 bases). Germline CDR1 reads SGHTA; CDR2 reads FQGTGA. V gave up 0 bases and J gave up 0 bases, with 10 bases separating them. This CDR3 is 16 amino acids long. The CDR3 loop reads CASSLTRTASTDTQYF. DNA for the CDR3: TGTGCCAGCAGCTTAACGCGGACTGCTAGCACAGATACGCAGTATTTT.